This TCR beta chain emerged from a study of blood T cell repertoires in COVID-19. Data came from immunoSEQ multiplex PCR; TCRdb stores just in-frame clones and leaves some out. The top ten hold around 6.5% of the sample, which has 200,000 to 250,000 clones, 86% seen once. Trimming took off 4 bases at V and 7 bases at J, with 11 bases between the two ends. The CDR3 covers 13 residues. Germline V CDR1 and CDR2: SGHTA, FQGTGA. The material sequenced was peripheral blood. This sequence originates from a man in his sixties with acute or convalescent COVID-19. V gene TRBV7-3 combines with J gene TRBJ2-1, with TRBD2 as a possible D gene (5 bases). CDR3 nucleotides: TGTGCCAGCAGCTGGTCATGGGAGAATGAGCAGTTCTTC. It codes for CASSWSWENEQFF.